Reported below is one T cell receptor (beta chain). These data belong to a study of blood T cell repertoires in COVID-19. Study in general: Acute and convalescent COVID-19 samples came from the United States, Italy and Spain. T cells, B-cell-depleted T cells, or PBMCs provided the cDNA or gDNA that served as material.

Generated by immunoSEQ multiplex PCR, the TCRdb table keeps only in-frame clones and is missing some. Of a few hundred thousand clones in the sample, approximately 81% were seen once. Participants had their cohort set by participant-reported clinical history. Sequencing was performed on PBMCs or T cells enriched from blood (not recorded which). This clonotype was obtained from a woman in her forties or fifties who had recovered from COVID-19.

The CDR3 is CASSRTGGLAGVSYEQYF. The CDR3 coding sequence is TGTGCCAGCAGCCGGACAGGGGGACTAGCGGGAGTCAGCTACGAGCAGTACTTC. J is TRBJ2-7 and V is TRBV14; 14 bases fit TRBD2. In germline, CDR1 is SGHDN, CDR2 FVKESK. The V gene end was trimmed by 4 bases and the J gene end by 3 bases; junction bases not matched to a gene: 11. The CDR3 runs 18 residues.